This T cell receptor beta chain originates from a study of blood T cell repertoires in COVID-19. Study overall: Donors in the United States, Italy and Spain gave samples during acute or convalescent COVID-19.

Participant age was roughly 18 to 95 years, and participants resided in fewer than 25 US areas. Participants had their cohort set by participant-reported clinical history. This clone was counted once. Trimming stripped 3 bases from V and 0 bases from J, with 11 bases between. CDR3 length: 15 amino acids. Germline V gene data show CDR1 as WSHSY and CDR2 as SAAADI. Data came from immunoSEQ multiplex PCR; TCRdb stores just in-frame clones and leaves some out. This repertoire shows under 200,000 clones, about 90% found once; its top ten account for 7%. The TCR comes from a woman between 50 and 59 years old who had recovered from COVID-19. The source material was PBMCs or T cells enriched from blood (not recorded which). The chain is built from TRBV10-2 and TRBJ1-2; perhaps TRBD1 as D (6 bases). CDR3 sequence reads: CASSEGQITNYGYTF. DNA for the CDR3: TGCGCCAGCAGTGAAGGACAGATAACTAACTATGGCTACACCTTC.